A single T cell receptor beta chain is shown here with its context. CDR3 length: 16 residues. Per germline, CDR1 LGHNT and CDR2 FRNRAP. The V end lost 0 bases, the J end lost 6 bases, and 15 bases lay between the germline ends. The entry originates in a study of CD8 T cells in Susac syndrome. Reverse transcription of roughly 0.45 to 1 ug RNA was carried out with random hexamers. TCRdb fed the immunoSEQ multiplex PCR reads into MiXCR, producing one record per CDR3 protein. The sample lists about 120,000 distinct CDR3 sequences, around 94% seen once, with approximately 0.2% in the top ten. Sequencing was carried out using CD8+ T cells from PBMCs. This chain joins TRBV12-5 and TRBJ1-5, with D hard to call. This sequence was found in a human donor with Susac syndrome. The DNA for the CDR3 is TGTGCTAGTGGTTTGGTACTTAGTGGGGTAGGTCAGCCCCAGCATTTT. Protein product: CASGLVLSGVGQPQHF.